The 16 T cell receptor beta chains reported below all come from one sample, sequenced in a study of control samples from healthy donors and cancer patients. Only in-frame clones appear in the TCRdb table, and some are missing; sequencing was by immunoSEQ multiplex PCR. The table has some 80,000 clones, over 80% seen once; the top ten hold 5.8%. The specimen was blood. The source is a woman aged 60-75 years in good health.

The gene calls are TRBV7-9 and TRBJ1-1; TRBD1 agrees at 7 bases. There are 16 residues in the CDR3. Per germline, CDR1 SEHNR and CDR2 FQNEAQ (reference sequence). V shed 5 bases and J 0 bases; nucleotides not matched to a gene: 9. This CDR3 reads CASSPRQGSVNTEAFF. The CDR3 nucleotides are TGTGCCAGCAGCCCCAGACAGGGTTCAGTGAACACTGAAGCTTTCTTT.

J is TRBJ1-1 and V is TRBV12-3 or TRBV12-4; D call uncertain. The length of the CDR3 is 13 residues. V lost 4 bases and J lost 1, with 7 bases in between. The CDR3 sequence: CASSSLGNTEAFF. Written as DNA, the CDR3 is TGTGCCAGCAGTTCCCTGGGGAACACTGAAGCTTTCTTT.

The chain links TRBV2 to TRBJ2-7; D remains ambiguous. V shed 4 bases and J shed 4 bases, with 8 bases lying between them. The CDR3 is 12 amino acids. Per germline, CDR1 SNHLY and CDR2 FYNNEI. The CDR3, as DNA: TGTGCCAGCAGTGGAGTGGGATACGAGCAGTACTTC. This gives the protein CASSGVGYEQYF.

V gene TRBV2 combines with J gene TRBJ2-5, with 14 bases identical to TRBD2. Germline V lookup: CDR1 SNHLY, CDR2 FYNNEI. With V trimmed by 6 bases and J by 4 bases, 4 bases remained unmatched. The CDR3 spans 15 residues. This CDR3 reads CASSPGLAGGETQYF. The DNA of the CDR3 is TGTGCCAGCAGCCCTGGACTAGCGGGAGGAGAGACCCAGTACTTC.

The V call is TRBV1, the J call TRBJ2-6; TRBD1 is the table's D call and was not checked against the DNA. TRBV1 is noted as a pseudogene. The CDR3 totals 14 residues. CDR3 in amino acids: CTSGAQSGANVLTF. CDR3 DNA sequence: TGCACCAGCGGGGCGCAATCCGGGGCCAACGTCCTGACTTTC.

CDR3 loop: CASRIQQGAFAFF. The CDR3 DNA reads as TGTGCCAGCAGGATTCAACAGGGGGCTTTCGCTTTCTTT. V is TRBV6-5 and J is TRBJ1-1; 9 nucleotides line up with TRBD1. The CDR3 extends over 13 amino acids. V was clipped by 6 bases and J by 11 bases; unmatched bases: 10. Germline lookup yields CDR1 MNHEY and CDR2 SVGAGI.

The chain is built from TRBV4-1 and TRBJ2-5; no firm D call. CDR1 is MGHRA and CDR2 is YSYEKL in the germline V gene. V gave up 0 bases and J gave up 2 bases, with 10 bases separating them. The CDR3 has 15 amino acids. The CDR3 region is CASSQESHLQETQYF. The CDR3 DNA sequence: TGCGCCAGCAGCCAAGAGTCCCACCTTCAAGAGACCCAGTACTTC.

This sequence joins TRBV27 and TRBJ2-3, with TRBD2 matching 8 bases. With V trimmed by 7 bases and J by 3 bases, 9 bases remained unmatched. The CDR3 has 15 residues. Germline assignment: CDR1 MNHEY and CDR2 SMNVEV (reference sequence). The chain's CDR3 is CASTISGSKTDTQYF. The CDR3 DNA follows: TGTGCCAGCACCATAAGCGGGAGTAAGACAGATACGCAGTATTTT.

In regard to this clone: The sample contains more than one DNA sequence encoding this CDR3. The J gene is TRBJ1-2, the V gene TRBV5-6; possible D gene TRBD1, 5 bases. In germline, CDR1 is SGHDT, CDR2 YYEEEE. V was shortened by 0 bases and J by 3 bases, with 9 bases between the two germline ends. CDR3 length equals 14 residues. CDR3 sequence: CASSLVGGDYGYTF. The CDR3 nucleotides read TGTGCCAGCAGCTTGGTGGGAGGGGACTATGGCTACACCTTC.

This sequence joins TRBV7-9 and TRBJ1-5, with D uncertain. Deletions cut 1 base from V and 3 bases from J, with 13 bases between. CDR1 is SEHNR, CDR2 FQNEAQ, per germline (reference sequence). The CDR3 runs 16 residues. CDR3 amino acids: CASSLGQRGDNQPQHF. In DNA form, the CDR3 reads TGTGCCAGCAGCTTAGGGCAACGGGGTGACAATCAGCCCCAGCATTTT.

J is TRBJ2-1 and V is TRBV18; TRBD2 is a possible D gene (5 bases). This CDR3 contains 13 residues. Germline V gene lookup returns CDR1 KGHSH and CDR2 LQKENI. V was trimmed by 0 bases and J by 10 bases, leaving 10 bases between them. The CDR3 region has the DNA TGTGCCAGCTCACCACCGGGGAGTGGGGAGCAGTTCTTC. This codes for CASSPPGSGEQFF.

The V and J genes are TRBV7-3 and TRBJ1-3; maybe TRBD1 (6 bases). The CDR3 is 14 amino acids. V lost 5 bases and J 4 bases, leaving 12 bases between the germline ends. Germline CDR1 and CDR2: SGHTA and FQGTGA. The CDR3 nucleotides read TGTGCCAGCAGCCCCGGGGGCGTCGGAAACACCATATATTTT. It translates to CASSPGGVGNTIYF. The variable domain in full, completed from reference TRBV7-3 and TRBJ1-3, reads GAGVSQTPSNKVTEKGKYVELRCDPISGHTALYWYRQSLGQGPEFLIYFQGTGAADDSGLPNDRFFAVRPEGSVSTLKIQRTERGDSAVYLCASSPGGVGNTIYFGEGSWLTVV.

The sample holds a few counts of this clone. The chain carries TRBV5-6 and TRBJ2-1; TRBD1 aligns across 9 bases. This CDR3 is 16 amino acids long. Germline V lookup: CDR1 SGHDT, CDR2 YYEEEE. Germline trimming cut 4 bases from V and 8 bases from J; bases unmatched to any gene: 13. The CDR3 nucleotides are TGTGCCAGCAGCCTCGGGACAGGGCTGTCTCGGGATGAGCAGTTCTTC. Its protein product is CASSLGTGLSRDEQFF.

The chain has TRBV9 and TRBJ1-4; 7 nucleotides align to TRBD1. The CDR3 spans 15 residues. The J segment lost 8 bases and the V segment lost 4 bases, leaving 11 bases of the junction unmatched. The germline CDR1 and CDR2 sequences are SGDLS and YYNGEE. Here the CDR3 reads CASSHSRGFEEKLFF. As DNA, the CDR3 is TGTGCCAGCAGCCACAGCAGGGGGTTCGAAGAAAAACTGTTTTTT. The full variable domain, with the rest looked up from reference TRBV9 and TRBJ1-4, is DSGVTQTPKHLITATGQRVTLRCSPRSGDLSVYWYQQSLDQGLQFLIQYYNGEERAKGNILERFSAQQFPDLHSELNLSSLELGDSALYFCASSHSRGFEEKLFFGSGTQLSVL.

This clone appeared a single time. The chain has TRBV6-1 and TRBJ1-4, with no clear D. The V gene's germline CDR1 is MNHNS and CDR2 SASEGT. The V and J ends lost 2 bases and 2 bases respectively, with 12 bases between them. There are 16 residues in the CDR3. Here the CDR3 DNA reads TGTGCCAGCAGTGAATCAGTCGTGGGCACTAATGAAAAACTGTTTTTT. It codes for CASSESVVGTNEKLFF.

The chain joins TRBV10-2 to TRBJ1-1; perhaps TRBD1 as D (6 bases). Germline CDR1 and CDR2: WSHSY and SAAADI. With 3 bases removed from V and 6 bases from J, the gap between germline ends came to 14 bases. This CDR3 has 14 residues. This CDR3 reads CASSDPGALPEAFF. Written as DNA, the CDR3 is TGCGCCAGCAGTGACCCAGGGGCGTTACCTGAAGCTTTCTTT.